These 14 T cell receptor beta chains came from one sample sequenced in a study of patients and donors after allogeneic stem cell transplantation. MiXCR was run by TCRdb on the RT-PCR reads, yielding one entry per CDR3 protein. The sample lists approximately 220,000 distinct CDR3 sequences, around 40% occurring once. Sequencing used blood, either unsorted or a sorted T cell fraction (not recorded which). These receptors all come from a human donor who was either an allogeneic HSCT recipient or a stem cell or donor lymphocyte infusion donor (not recorded which). It is not recorded whose cells these are; they may come from a transplant donor.

The chain recombines TRBV27 with TRBJ1-3; D is ambiguous. V gave up 6 bases and J gave up 4 bases, with 13 bases separating them. CDR1 is MNHEY, CDR2 SMNVEV, per germline (reference sequence). This CDR3 is built from 14 residues. The CDR3 DNA reads TGTGCCAGCAGCTCGAAAACCCTCGGAAACACCATATATTTT. Protein product: CASSSKTLGNTIYF.

The chain recombines TRBV12-3 or TRBV12-4 with TRBJ2-1; D possibly corresponds to TRBD2 (6 bases). Trimming took off 7 bases at V and 0 bases at J, with 19 bases between the two ends. The length of the CDR3 is 17 residues. The CDR3 DNA is TGTGCCAGCACCCCTGCGGGACTGAGAAGCTCCTACAATGAGCAGTTCTTC. It translates to CASTPAGLRSSYNEQFF.

In its sample, this clonotype was seen a few times. CDR3 protein: CASTSRQGSTEAFF. The CDR3 nucleotides are TGTGCCAGCACCTCACGACAGGGGAGCACTGAAGCTTTCTTT. V is TRBV12-3 or TRBV12-4 and J is TRBJ1-1; 8 positions agree with TRBD1. The CDR3 loop spans 14 amino acids. V lost 7 bases and J lost 4; bases outside the gene matches: 8.

Notes on this clonotype: Its ends do not fully match the called genes, so a read error is possible. The gene calls are TRBV7-9 and TRBJ2-3; D possibly corresponds to TRBD1 (6 bases). The CDR3 is 16 amino acids. Germline CDR1 reads SEHNR; CDR2 reads FQNEAQ (reference sequence). The DNA of the CDR3 is TGTGCCAGCAGCTTAGGTGGGACAACTCTCACAAATACGCAGTATTTT. Amino acid sequence: CASSLGGTTLTNTQYF.

The gene calls are TRBV28 and TRBJ2-5; 7 bases fit TRBD1. Per germline, CDR1 MDHEN and CDR2 SYDVKM. The CDR3 spans 13 residues. The V and J ends lost 8 bases and 5 bases, in that order; junction bases with no gene match: 8. In DNA form, the CDR3 reads TGTGCCAGCTCAGGGGGACCCGAGGAGACCCAGTACTTC. Protein sequence: CASSGGPEETQYF.

This clonotype has just a few counts. V gene TRBV20-1 combines with J gene TRBJ1-2; a possible D gene is TRBD1 (5 bases). CDR1 is DFQATT, CDR2 SNEGSKA, per germline (reference sequence). This CDR3 comprises 12 residues. V lost 0 bases, J lost 4 bases, and 6 bases lay in between. The CDR3 coding sequence is TGCAGTGCTAGAGAGGGGACCTATGGCTACACCTTC. Protein product: CSAREGTYGYTF.

This clonotype has only a few counts. The chain is built from TRBV3-1 and TRBJ2-5; D is unresolved. The germline V gene has CDR1 LGHDT and CDR2 YNNKEL (reference sequence). Trimming cost V 0 bases and J 4 bases, with 3 bases left between them. The CDR3 spans 12 residues. CDR3 in amino acids: CASSQELETQYF. DNA of the CDR3: TGTGCCAGCAGCCAAGAGTTAGAGACCCAGTACTTC.

The chain couples TRBV27 to TRBJ1-1, with D unclear. Germline assignment: CDR1 MNHEY and CDR2 SMNVEV (reference sequence). The V and J ends lost 5 bases and 0 bases respectively, with 7 bases between them. The CDR3 is made up of 13 amino acids. CDR3 protein: CASSVRLNTEAFF. CDR3 in DNA: TGTGCCAGCAGTGTGCGCTTGAACACTGAAGCTTTCTTT.

The rearrangement uses TRBV30 and TRBJ2-7; D tentatively reads TRBD1 or TRBD2 (5 bases each). The CDR3 has 14 amino acids. The V gene's germline CDR1 is GTSNPN and CDR2 SVGIG (reference sequence). The V gene lost 2 bases and the J gene lost 0 bases, with 11 bases spanning the gap. The CDR3 sequence is CAWSRGGVSYEQYF. CDR3 coding DNA: TGTGCCTGGAGTCGGGGCGGCGTCTCCTACGAGCAGTACTTC.

J is TRBJ2-4 and V is TRBV18; a possible D gene is TRBD2 (5 bases). Germline loops: CDR1 KGHSH, CDR2 LQKENI. Trimming cost V 0 bases and J 6 bases, with 12 bases left between them. This CDR3 has 15 amino acids. The CDR3 sequence: CASSPPSGEVNIQYF. For the CDR3, the DNA is TGTGCCAGCTCACCACCCTCCGGGGAAGTAAACATTCAGTACTTC.

This chain links TRBV6-5 with TRBJ1-4, with D maybe TRBD1 (5 bases). Germline CDR1 and CDR2: MNHEY and SVGAGI. CDR3 length: 14 residues. Trimming shortened V by 6 bases and J by 4 bases, and 12 bases separated the two germline ends. As DNA, the CDR3 is TGTGCCAGCAGCGAGGCAGGGTTTAATGAAAAACTGTTTTTT. Translation: CASSEAGFNEKLFF.

This chain links TRBV6-6 with TRBJ2-1; possible D gene TRBD2, 6 bases. CDR1 and CDR2 from the germline V gene are MNHNY and SVGAGI (reference sequence). Trimming removed 7 bases at V and 5 bases at J, with 18 bases between. The CDR3 length is 15 residues. CDR3 in amino acids: CASKQRPGVDNEQFF. CDR3 in DNA: TGTGCCAGCAAACAACGCCCGGGGGTAGACAATGAGCAGTTCTTC.

This sequence joins TRBV5-1 and TRBJ2-7, with D tentatively TRBD1 (6 bases). The V gene lost 4 bases and the J gene lost 1 base, with 9 bases spanning the gap. The CDR3 covers 13 residues. Per germline, CDR1 SGHRS and CDR2 YFSETQ. This chain's CDR3 is CASSLRGSYEQYF. In nucleotides, the CDR3 is TGCGCCAGCAGCCTTAGGGGGTCCTACGAGCAGTACTTC.

CDR3 sequence reads: CASRTWTKDEQFF. CDR3 DNA: TGTGCCAGCAGGACCTGGACAAAAGATGAGCAGTTCTTC. V and J are TRBV12-3 or TRBV12-4 and TRBJ2-1, with a possible D match to TRBD1 (5 bases). Trimming removed 6 bases at V and 8 bases at J, with 14 bases between. This CDR3 contains 13 residues.